One T cell receptor beta chain is described in this entry. The antigen this receptor binds is unknown. No base qualities exist here, and no much larger clone lies one base off it. The library was generated by the immunoSEQ multiplex PCR assay. For the multiplex PCR, a mixture combining 60 forward primers for TCR Vbeta segments and 13 reverse primers for TCR Jbeta segments was used. The CDR3 region of rearranged TCR beta genes was amplified from genomic DNA by a multiplex PCR assay. Amplified TCR beta libraries were sequenced as 87-base-pair reads on the Illumina HiSeq System. Per the original workflow: A later analysis counted about 80 million unique TCR beta chains across the 670 or so repertoires, and 9.5 million to 11 million of these chains were shared by at least two donors. Raw reads were error-corrected and collapsed into unique sequences with a nearest-neighbor algorithm that merged closely related sequences to remove PCR and sequencing errors. V, D and J gene segments were assigned by aligning CDR3 sequences to IMGT reference sequences. For a sequence to be retained, a match of at least six nucleotides was required to both a V gene segment and a J gene segment. Rearrangements were called productive when the CDR3 lacked stop codons and stayed in frame with V and J; all others were non-productive. CDR3 was defined according to IMGT convention as the region running from the second conserved V-encoded cysteine to the conserved J-encoded phenylalanine. In an earlier analysis of around 600 of the donors, sequences lacking an unambiguous match to a single V gene segment were excluded. An earlier analysis of a few hundred of the donors called V segments functional above 56.7% productive rearrangements and segregating when the between-donor standard deviation exceeded 5%. A statistical classification framework was developed to diagnose cytomegalovirus status using the catalog of TCR beta chain sequences. In a later analysis, V and J genes were assigned by comparing TCR nucleotide sequences against IMGT/GENE-DB human TR gene sequences. The TCRdist pipeline was used in a later analysis to assign CDR3 sequences and most-parsimonious VDJ recombination scenarios. In a later analysis, every TCR beta chain was defined by the combination of its CDR3 amino acid sequence and its V-gene family, and reads without a unique V-gene family were dropped. As a way to deal with suspected cross-contamination and a sequencing artifact, a later analysis dropped over 550 nucleotide sequences that were highly shared and had low generation probability. In a later analysis, a clonal expansion index was calculated for each public chain from normalized within-repertoire ranks of inferred template counts. In a later analysis, generation probabilities were computed with a VDJ recombination model fitted to out-of-frame rearrangements, and the resulting probabilities were checked against IGoR. In a later analysis, TCR-TCR, TCR-HLA and TCR-CMV co-occurrence was scored with hypergeometric tests, and a repertoire-size bias correction was applied to TCR pairs. False discovery rates were estimated in a later analysis by permuting HLA or CMV assignments 20 times. A later analysis grouped co-occurring TCRs with DBSCAN, adding TCRdist sequence similarity when clustering within HLA-allele-positive subsets. Repertoires with fewer than 30,000 or more than 120,000 public chains were left out of co-occurrence clustering, as were a handful of repertoires with anomalous nucleotide sharing. TCRdb limited this immuneACCESS table to in-frame rearrangements with V and J called. A share of clones is missing; checked studies link under half to unresolved V genes, and the rest is unexplained. From that table come the V and J calls and clone size; the DNA was used to work out D and trimming. The sample table shows 120,000 to 150,000 clones, and about 74% are seen once. The top ten clonotypes cover 4.5% to 6% of the sample.

The data stem from a study of cytomegalovirus exposure and HLA in healthy donors (dated by TCRdb to 2016 to 2017). Regarding the study in general: An earlier analysis of roughly 500 of the donors reported 250 to 350 Gb of sequence data and 120 million or so unique TCR beta sequences from 190 million or so T cells. An early release that covered about 640 HLA-typed donors contained 300 to 350 gigabases of sequencing data and some 87 million unique TCR sequences. The genetic ancestry cluster associated with self-reported Caucasian donors included 80% to 90% of the 398 genotyped donors. The study aimed to test whether cataloging public T cell receptors could reveal signatures of past pathogen exposure. Using immunosequencing, the study profiled T cell repertoires from 500 to 800 subjects and related those repertoires to cytomegalovirus serostatus. In addition to the first cohort of approximately 650 subjects, a separate validation cohort of approximately 110 different subjects was used. High-throughput TCR immunosequencing, statistical association of individual TCRs with disease status, and machine learning were combined to predict cytomegalovirus infection status. A later analysis re-examined previously published TCR beta repertoires from roughly 650 donors and added high-resolution HLA genotyping to investigate patterns of TCR occurrence. The later analysis used no new phenotypic data to find candidate immune exposures, relying instead on TCR beta sequences and their occurrence across donors. To decide whether each TCR beta V gene segment behaved as functional or pseudogenic, an earlier analysis of approximately 600 of the donors relied on high-throughput TCR beta sequencing. Donor age, sex, ethnicity and CMV serostatus were collected together with the repertoire data. A later genetic analysis used genome-wide SNP genotypes for about 60% of the 666 donors, treating that subset as a discovery cohort. Every repertoire in the discovery cohort had been generated on one and the same sequencing platform. Class I and class II HLA loci were covered by the typing at four-digit resolution. The number of donors typed differed by locus, with about 629-630 for A, B, C, DRB1 and DQB1, roughly 520 for DQA1, nearly 610 for DPA1, and around 450 for DPB1. Four to six DR-DQ haplotypes were handled as single units for association and clustering, since linkage in the cohort was strong. Among 300 to 500 genotyped donors of the cohort, an average of roughly 230,000 unique TCR beta nucleotide sequences was sequenced per donor, of which roughly 17% were non-productive. Here is what the overall study found, with its caveats: Because HLA typing was missing for some donors at each locus, association tests included only the typed subset. A few of the identified cytomegalovirus-associated TCR beta chains were confirmed in vitro to be specific for cytomegalovirus antigens. An earlier analysis of some 560 of the donors showed that most TCR beta V segments appeared in productive rearrangements either about 87% or about 30% of the time, which broadly matched IMGT annotations. The sequencing pipeline was judged likely to have produced a cluster of highly shared sequence variants as a technical artifact. According to a later analysis, most CMV-associated TCR beta chains appeared to be HLA-restricted, and the HLA associations seemed to be driven largely by CMV exposure. The cohort was sequenced for TCR beta chains only, and without alpha or paired-chain data the features that could be detected were limited. In a later analysis, HLA-associated TCR beta chains were found to be more clonally expanded and to have lower generation probabilities than equally common non-associated chains. A later analysis reported that several top co-occurrence clusters appeared linked to parvovirus B19, influenza, CMV and Epstein-Barr virus. Correlated functional status among segregating V segments might be attributable to linkage disequilibrium, but an unknown experimental factor could not be ruled out. According to the authors, the approach could potentially be generalized to other disease states and immunological phenotypes. Cytomegalovirus status was reported to be diagnosed by the classifier with high specificity and sensitivity in both the original and validation cohorts. Because counts were too low, roughly 18 rarely observed V segments, including chromosome 9 orphons, were left out of the earlier analysis of some 600 of the donors. The study gave a list of under 200 TCR beta chains associated with cytomegalovirus. Most TCR sequences were observed very rarely across donors, whereas some public TCRs were present in many individuals. In a later genetic analysis, fewer N-insertions in productive TCRs were reported among donors in an Asian-associated ancestry cluster than the roughly 700-donor mean. Presence/absence analyses assumed roughly uniform sequencing depth across donors, an assumption that may not hold. Assigning TCR associations to individual alleles was difficult when HLA alleles, especially DR and DQ, strongly co-occurred. The only immune exposure information available for the cohort was CMV serostatus. A further reported finding was that TCR beta sequences accurately predicted the HLA-A and HLA-B alleles for most subjects in the first cohort. At a false discovery rate of 0.05, a later analysis linked around 17,000 TCR beta sequences to specific HLA alleles. V-gene and J-gene trimming of TCR beta chains was associated with a missense DCLRE1C variant in a later genetic analysis, and the association was replicated in an independent cohort. In a later analysis, the rate of TCR association differed among HLA loci, with DRB1 alleles having the most associated TCRs and HLA-C alleles having the fewest. The 87-base-pair reads could not distinguish some IMGT-functional V segments, including TRBV6-2 and TRBV6-3, so those segments were excluded.

The CDR3 goes from the cysteine to the phenylalanine over 17 residues. The DNA shown is the 51-base CDR3, in frame from base 1. The germline V gene gives CDR1 as LGHNT and CDR2 as FRNRAP. V drops 7 bases and J drops 5 bases, leaving 26 bases in between. The cohort consisted of more than 650 healthy bone marrow donors. Cohort members were all nominally healthy when sampled, although unrecorded immune exposures were likely present. The donor was CMV seronegative and was included in the group of about 400 seronegative cohort members. Every donor gave a peripheral blood sample, and the peripheral blood mononuclear cells from that sample were used for TCR beta sequencing. The Qiagen DNeasy Blood Extraction Kit was used to extract genomic DNA from the blood cell samples.

The V and J segments used are TRBV12-5 and TRBJ1-1, with no D gene named confidently. The material sequenced was PBMCs. This receptor was obtained from a woman in her forties or fifties in good health and CMV-seronegative. This receptor carries the CDR3 CASDTYQNPVGETEAFF. The nucleotide sequence is given as TGTGCTAGTGATACTTACCAGAACCCTGTTGGGGAGACTGAAGCTTTCTTT.